These 9 T cell receptor beta chains were all obtained from the same sample, sequenced in a study of T cells after yellow fever vaccination. A single record per CDR3 protein comes from TCRdb applying MiXCR to the 5' RACE reads. The data contain 75,000 to 100,000 distinct CDR3 sequences, almost 9% of them seen just once; the ten biggest clones take up about 15%. Here the sequenced sample was CD8+ T cells not binding an NS4B(214-222) dextramer, sorted from PBMCs, taken more than 13 days after the first yellow fever vaccination. The receptor source for this set is a man aged 18 to 30 who received the YFV17D yellow fever vaccine.

V and J are TRBV20-1 and TRBJ1-2; D is possibly TRBD1 (5 bases). Trimming pared 0 bases from V and 4 bases from J, leaving 9 bases between. The V gene's germline CDR1 is DFQATT and CDR2 SNEGSKA (reference sequence). The CDR3 length is 13 residues. In DNA, the CDR3 is TGCAGTGCTAGAGATGGACAAGTCTATGGCTACACCTTC. It encodes CSARDGQVYGYTF.

CDR3 protein: CASSLVSTTYEQYF. In nucleotides, the CDR3 is TGTGCCAGCAGCTTAGTTAGCACCACCTACGAGCAGTACTTC. The chain joins TRBV7-8 to TRBJ2-7; D is ambiguous. This CDR3 contains 14 residues. Trimming shortened V by 1 base and J by 2 bases, and 9 bases separated the two germline ends. Germline values: CDR1 SGHVS, CDR2 FQNEAQ.

The chain combines TRBV7-3 with TRBJ2-1; 9 bases are a match to TRBD1. The trim removed 5 bases at V and 9 bases at J, leaving 11 bases unmatched. The CDR3 extends over 15 amino acids. Germline V gene data show CDR1 as SGHTA and CDR2 as FQGTGA. The CDR3 sequence is CASSRIGDRVSEQFF. The CDR3 coding sequence is TGTGCCAGCAGCCGGATAGGGGACAGGGTCAGTGAGCAGTTCTTC.

This clonotype has more than one count but fewer than ten. The chain joins TRBV11-3 to TRBJ2-3; 9 bases line up with TRBD1. Trimming took 4 bases from V and 3 from J; bases not matched to a gene: 11. The CDR3 loop spans 17 amino acids. The germline gives CDR1 SGHNT, CDR2 YENEEA. CDR3: CASSSLGTGLRTDTQYF. The DNA for the CDR3 is TGTGCCAGCAGCTCCCTAGGGACAGGGCTCAGAACAGATACGCAGTATTTT.

A few counts support this clonotype. The rearrangement links TRBV5-1 to TRBJ2-7, with a weak D call TRBD1 (6 bases). The CDR3 covers 14 residues. CDR1 is SGHRS, CDR2 YFSETQ, per germline. The V end was cut by 0 bases, the J end by 3 bases, with 10 bases between. The CDR3 nucleotides read TGCGCCAGCAGCTTGGCAGGGGCAAACTACGAGCAGTACTTC. Translated: CASSLAGANYEQYF.

The CDR3 DNA follows: TGTGCCAGCAGCTTCCGGGACAGGGGGGATCAGCCCCAGCATTTT. It codes for CASSFRDRGDQPQHF. This chain joins TRBV5-6 and TRBJ1-5; 11 bases match TRBD1. The CDR3 totals 15 residues. Germline CDR1 SGHDT, CDR2 YYEEEE. V shed 2 bases, J shed 5 bases, and the junction held 3 bases outside the gene matches.

The chain links TRBV25-1 to TRBJ2-2; D gene unclear. In germline, CDR1 is MGHDK, CDR2 SYGVNS. The CDR3 consists of 13 residues. The germline V and J ends were trimmed by 7 bases and 0 bases, with 6 bases remaining between them. This CDR3 is CASKRSNTGELFF. The CDR3 DNA follows: TGTGCCAGCAAACGATCGAACACCGGGGAGCTGTTTTTT.

In regard to this clonotype: The junction and the germline gene differ at one end; a read error may be behind it. V usage is TRBV4-1 and J usage is TRBJ2-1; 9 bases map to TRBD2. Germline V CDR1 and CDR2: MGHRA, YSYEKL. The CDR3 is 15 residues long. CDR3 nucleotides: TGCGCCAGCAACCAAGTATTAGCGGGGGACAATGAGCAGTTCTTC. This gives the protein CASNQVLAGDNEQFF.

This clonotype was detected ten times or more. The V call is TRBV15, the J call TRBJ1-5; D is possibly TRBD1 (5 bases). The CDR3 contains 15 residues. The germline gives CDR1 LNHNV, CDR2 YYDKDF (reference sequence). Trimming took off 0 bases at V and 4 bases at J, with 10 bases between the two ends. The CDR3 loop is CATSREGGSNQPQHF. The CDR3 DNA sequence: TGTGCCACCAGCAGAGAGGGGGGGTCGAATCAGCCCCAGCATTTT.